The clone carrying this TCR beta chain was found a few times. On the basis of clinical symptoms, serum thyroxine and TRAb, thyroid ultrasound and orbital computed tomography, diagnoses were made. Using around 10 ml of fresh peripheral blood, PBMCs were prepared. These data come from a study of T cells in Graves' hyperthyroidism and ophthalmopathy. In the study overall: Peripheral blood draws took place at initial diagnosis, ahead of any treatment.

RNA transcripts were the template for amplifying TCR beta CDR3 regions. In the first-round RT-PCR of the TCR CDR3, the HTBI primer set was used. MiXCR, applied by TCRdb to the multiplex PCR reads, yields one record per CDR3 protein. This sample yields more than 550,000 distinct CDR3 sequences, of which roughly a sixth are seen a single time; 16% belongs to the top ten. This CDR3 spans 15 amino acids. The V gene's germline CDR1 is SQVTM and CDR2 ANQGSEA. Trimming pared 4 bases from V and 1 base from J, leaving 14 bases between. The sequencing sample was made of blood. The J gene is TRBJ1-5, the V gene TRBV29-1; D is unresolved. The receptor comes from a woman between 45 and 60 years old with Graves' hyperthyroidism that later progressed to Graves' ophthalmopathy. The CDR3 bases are TGCAGCGTTGTGGAGGGCGGAGGCAGCAATCAGCCCCAGCATTTT. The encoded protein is CSVVEGGGSNQPQHF.